Listed below are T cell receptor beta chains from one sample, sequenced in a study of siplizumab effects on memory and regulatory T cells. Generated by immunoSEQ multiplex PCR, the TCRdb table keeps only in-frame clones and is missing some. The sample includes roughly 120,000 clones, around 94% seen only once; the top ten take under 2%. Sequencing was carried out using non-Treg CD4+ T cells sorted from blood. These receptors came from a human donor in good health. Each CDR3 is given with its conserved first and last residue. D genes are given only for firm matches. Not every row has a clone size; where given, it reads once, few, many or a size class.

v_gene: TRBV7-8; d_gene: .; abundance: .; j_gene: TRBJ1-4; CDR3nt: TGTGCCAGCAGCTTACCAGGACTAAATGAAAAACTGTTTTTT; CDR3aa: CASSLPGLNEKLFF
v_gene: TRBV5-1; d_gene: .; abundance: .; j_gene: TRBJ2-5; CDR3nt: TGCGCCAGCAGCTTGGATTCGTCGAGAGAGACCCAGTACTTC; CDR3aa: CASSLDSSRETQYF
v_gene: TRBV18; d_gene: .; abundance: .; j_gene: TRBJ1-6; CDR3nt: TGTGCCAGCTCACGCTATAATTCACCCCTCCACTTT; CDR3aa: CASSRYNSPLHF
v_gene: TRBV5-1; d_gene: .; abundance: .; j_gene: TRBJ1-6; CDR3nt: TGCGCCAGCAGCTTGCCCCAGGGGCAAGGAAATTCACCCCTCCACTTT; CDR3aa: CASSLPQGQGNSPLHF
v_gene: TRBV14; d_gene: TRBD2; abundance: once; j_gene: TRBJ2-2; CDR3nt: TGTGCCAGCAGCCAGACTAGCGCCTACACCGGGGAGCTGTTTTTT; CDR3aa: CASSQTSAYTGELFF
v_gene: TRBV6-1; d_gene: TRBD1; abundance: .; j_gene: TRBJ2-7; CDR3nt: TGTGCCAGCAGTGAAACAGGGGGGCTTTACGAGCAGTACTTC; CDR3aa: CASSETGGLYEQYF
v_gene: TRBV5-1; d_gene: TRBD1; abundance: .; j_gene: TRBJ2-7; CDR3nt: TGCGCCAGCAGCCCATATTCTACAGGGGTGGTCGACGAGCAGTACTTC; CDR3aa: CASSPYSTGVVDEQYF
v_gene: TRBV11-2; d_gene: .; abundance: .; j_gene: TRBJ1-1; CDR3nt: TGTGCCAGCAGCAACATGAACACTGAAGCTTTCTTT; CDR3aa: CASSNMNTEAFF
v_gene: TRBV6-5; d_gene: .; abundance: .; j_gene: TRBJ1-1; CDR3nt: TGTGCCAGCAGTTTTAGGGATGAAGCTTTCTTT; CDR3aa: CASSFRDEAFF
v_gene: TRBV4-1; d_gene: .; abundance: .; j_gene: TRBJ2-5; CDR3nt: TGCGCCAGCAGCCAAGTGGAGGGGGCGGGGGAGACCCAGTACTTC; CDR3aa: CASSQVEGAGETQYF
v_gene: TRBV10-3; d_gene: TRBD2; abundance: once; j_gene: TRBJ2-1; CDR3nt: TGTGCCATCAGACTAGCGGGGGGGCATAATGAGCAGTTCTTC; CDR3aa: CAIRLAGGHNEQFF
v_gene: TRBV5-1; d_gene: .; abundance: .; j_gene: TRBJ2-1; CDR3nt: TGCGCCAGCAGCTTAAATACGGACCGCCGAAATGAGCAGTTCTTC; CDR3aa: CASSLNTDRRNEQFF
v_gene: TRBV18; d_gene: TRBD2; abundance: .; j_gene: TRBJ2-1; CDR3nt: TGTGCCAGCTCGGTGAGCGGGATCGACAATGAGCAGTTCTTC; CDR3aa: CASSVSGIDNEQFF
v_gene: TRBV25-1; d_gene: .; abundance: .; j_gene: TRBJ1-6; CDR3nt: TGTGCCAGCGGAACTGAAGGGGGGAGGGTTCGGGACCTCCACTTT; CDR3aa: CASGTEGGRVRDLHF
v_gene: TRBV15; d_gene: .; abundance: once; j_gene: TRBJ2-1; CDR3nt: TGTGCCACCAGCAGACCTGTTGGTGAGCAGTTCTTC; CDR3aa: CATSRPVGEQFF
v_gene: TRBV4-2; d_gene: .; abundance: .; j_gene: TRBJ1-1; CDR3nt: TGTGCCAGCAGCCAGGGGGAGGCGAACACTGAAGCTTTCTTT; CDR3aa: CASSQGEANTEAFF
v_gene: TRBV19; d_gene: TRBD2; abundance: .; j_gene: TRBJ2-1; CDR3nt: TGTGCCAGTAGTGTACTAGCGGAACTAAGCACTGAGCAGTTCTTC; CDR3aa: CASSVLAELSTEQFF
v_gene: TRBV7-6; d_gene: .; abundance: .; j_gene: TRBJ2-2; CDR3nt: TGTGCCGGCAGACTTGACCCTTTTGCCGGGGAGCTGTTTTTT; CDR3aa: CAGRLDPFAGELFF
v_gene: TRBV4-1; d_gene: TRBD2; abundance: .; j_gene: TRBJ2-1; CDR3nt: TGCGCCAGCAGCCAAGTAGCGGGGGGAATCTACAATGAGCAGTTCTTC; CDR3aa: CASSQVAGGIYNEQFF
v_gene: TRBV16; d_gene: TRBD1; abundance: .; j_gene: TRBJ1-4; CDR3nt: TGTGCCAGCAGCCAATCTACAGGGGGAGGAGAAAAACTGTTTTTT; CDR3aa: CASSQSTGGGEKLFF
v_gene: TRBV19; d_gene: TRBD2; abundance: .; j_gene: TRBJ2-5; CDR3nt: TGTGCCAGTGCCCGGGGTAGCGGGCGCCAAGAGACCCAGTACTTC; CDR3aa: CASARGSGRQETQYF
v_gene: TRBV18; d_gene: TRBD1; abundance: .; j_gene: TRBJ2-5; CDR3nt: TGTGCCAGCTCACCAAGCTATGGGACAGGGAACCAAGAGACCCAGTACTTC; CDR3aa: CASSPSYGTGNQETQYF
v_gene: TRBV12-5; d_gene: .; abundance: .; j_gene: TRBJ2-2; CDR3nt: TGTGCTAGTGGTTTGGAATTCGGGGAGCTGTTTTTT; CDR3aa: CASGLEFGELFF
v_gene: TRBV19; d_gene: .; abundance: .; j_gene: TRBJ1-1; CDR3nt: TGTGCCAGTAGTATAGGCTATTCCAGGACAGTGAACACTGAAGCTTTCTTT; CDR3aa: CASSIGYSRTVNTEAFF
v_gene: TRBV19; d_gene: .; abundance: .; j_gene: TRBJ2-7; CDR3nt: TGTGCCAGTGGGACACTAAACTCCTACGAGCAGTACTTC; CDR3aa: CASGTLNSYEQYF
v_gene: TRBV15; d_gene: .; abundance: .; j_gene: TRBJ1-1; CDR3nt: TGTGCCACCAGCAGAGATCGGGATGCGAGGTCGGTGATCACTGAAGCTTTCTTT; CDR3aa: CATSRDRDARSVITEAFF